This T cell receptor beta chain was documented in a study of patients and donors after allogeneic stem cell transplantation. TCRdb re-derived calls from the RT-PCR reads in MiXCR, one entry per CDR3 protein. The sample yields roughly 200,000 distinct CDR3 sequences, 35% to 45% seen once. This CDR3 comprises 18 residues. Germline V lookup: CDR1 ENHRY, CDR2 SYGVKD. Trimming removed 6 bases from V and 0 bases from J, with 21 bases in between. The sequenced material came from blood, either unsorted or a sorted T cell fraction (not recorded which). This chain connects TRBV10-3 to TRBJ1-3, with D possibly matching TRBD1 (6 bases). This TCR was sampled from a human donor who was either an allogeneic HSCT recipient or a stem cell or donor lymphocyte infusion donor (not recorded which). It is not recorded whose cells these are; they may come from a transplant donor. Here the CDR3 DNA reads TGTGCCATCAGCTTGTTACCGGGACAAGGCACCTCTGGAAACACCATATATTTT. Amino acids: CAISLLPGQGTSGNTIYF.